The 27 T cell receptor beta chains below all came from one sample that was sequenced in a study of blood T cell repertoires in COVID-19. TCRdb's table, derived via immunoSEQ multiplex PCR, lists solely in-frame clones and lacks some. This sample has 72,000 or so clones, with roughly 86% found just once. Sequenced material: peripheral blood. These receptors were obtained from a woman aged 60-75 years with acute or convalescent COVID-19.

This clone was observed a single time. The chain recombines TRBV3-1 (or the pseudogene TRBV3-2) with TRBJ2-1; D not resolved. The ends were cut back, 0 bases at V and 2 bases at J, with 8 bases in the middle. The CDR3 sequence is 15 residues long. Germline-derived CDR1 and CDR2 are LGHDT and YNNKEL (reference sequence). The CDR3 here is CASSQDRMPYNEQFF. CDR3 coding DNA: TGTGCCAGCAGCCAAGACAGGATGCCCTACAATGAGCAGTTCTTC.

The chain uses TRBV30 and TRBJ1-2; weak D call: TRBD1 (5 bases). V lost 2 bases and J 4 bases, leaving 17 bases between the germline ends. The CDR3 totals 15 residues. Germline CDR1 is GTSNPN and CDR2 is SVGIG (reference sequence). CDR3: CAWSPPQGSAYGYTF. The DNA of the CDR3 is TGTGCCTGGAGTCCCCCTCAGGGCAGTGCCTATGGCTACACCTTC. Full variable domain (missing parts from reference TRBV30 and TRBJ1-2): SQTIHQWPATLVQPVGSPLSLECTVEGTSNPNLYWYRQAAGRGLQLLFYSVGIGQISSEVPQNLSASRPQDRQFILSSKKLLLSDSGFYLCAWSPPQGSAYGYTFGSGTRLTVV.

The sample holds one count of this clone. The chain recombines TRBV28 with TRBJ2-7, with TRBD1 as a possible D gene (6 bases). The CDR3 loop spans 18 amino acids. Deletions cut 4 bases from V and 0 bases from J, with 22 bases between. The germline CDR1 and CDR2 sequences are MDHEN and SYDVKM. CDR3 sequence reads: CASSSPSPATGPSYEQYF. CDR3 sequence (DNA): TGTGCCAGCAGTTCCCCGTCCCCCGCGACAGGACCCTCCTACGAGCAGTACTTC. The entire variable domain, with the rest obtained from reference TRBV28 and TRBJ2-7, is as follows: DVKVTQSSRYLVKRTGEKVFLECVQDMDHENMFWYRQDPGLGLRLIYFSYDVKMKEKGDIPEGYSVSREKKERFSLILESASTNQTSMYLCASSSPSPATGPSYEQYFGPGTRLTVT.

The CDR3 bases are TGCGCCAGCAGCTCCCAGGAGGCCACTGAAGCTTTCTTT. This gives the protein CASSSQEATEAFF. The chain employs TRBV5-1 and TRBJ1-1; no clear D. CDR3 length equals 13 residues. Germline V gene lookup returns CDR1 SGHRS and CDR2 YFSETQ. Trimming removed 3 bases at V and 4 bases at J, with 10 bases between.

This clone showed up just a few times. The chain uses TRBV6-2 or TRBV6-3 and TRBJ1-5; 7 bases map to TRBD1. Germline CDR1 MNHEY, CDR2 SVGEGT. J lost 0 bases, V lost 6 bases, and 5 bases had no gene match. This CDR3 is 15 amino acids long. CDR3 sequence reads: CASSPPGGSNQPQHF. CDR3 in DNA: TGTGCCAGCAGCCCCCCAGGGGGTAGCAATCAGCCCCAGCATTTT.

This chain joins TRBV6-1 and TRBJ2-7; 7 bases map to TRBD2. The length of the CDR3 is 15 residues. J gave up 2 bases and V 3 bases, and 7 bases lay outside the gene matches. CDR1 is MNHNS and CDR2 is SASEGT in the germline V gene. The CDR3 DNA follows: TGTGCCAGCAGTGATCTGGCTAGCGGAACCTACGAGCAGTACTTC. This sequence encodes CASSDLASGTYEQYF.

This chain connects TRBV21-1 to TRBJ2-5; TRBD1, the table's D call, lacks a check against the DNA. TRBV21-1 is classified as a pseudogene. CDR3 length: 14 residues. The CDR3 DNA follows: TGTGCCAGCAGCGCCGGGACAGGGGAAGAGACCCAGTACTTC. It codes for CASSAGTGEETQYF.

This clone showed up many times. The chain links TRBV4-1 to TRBJ2-2, with 13 bases identical to TRBD2. The CDR3 has 19 amino acids. Germline V gene lookup returns CDR1 MGHRA and CDR2 YSYEKL. Trimming took 4 bases from V and 6 from J; bases not matched to a gene: 14. As DNA, the CDR3 is TGCGCCAGCAGCCGCCCACTAGCGGGGGGGCCTATGATCGCCGGGGAGCTGTTTTTT. As protein: CASSRPLAGGPMIAGELFF.

The chain recombines TRBV29-1 with TRBJ2-1, with D maybe TRBD2 (6 bases). Germline V gene data show CDR1 as SQVTM and CDR2 as ANQGSEA. The length of the CDR3 is 14 residues. V lost 5 bases and J 0 bases, leaving 11 bases between the germline ends. The CDR3 is CSVRREDSYNEQFF. The CDR3 region has the DNA TGCAGCGTTCGCAGGGAGGACTCCTACAATGAGCAGTTCTTC.

The chain combines TRBV5-4 with TRBJ2-2; weak D call: TRBD2 (5 bases). This CDR3 comprises 16 residues. The V gene lost 3 bases and the J gene lost 7 bases, with 19 bases spanning the gap. Germline CDR1 SGHNT, CDR2 YYREEE (reference sequence). The CDR3 is CASSSRAGSSGGELFF. For the CDR3, the DNA is TGTGCCAGCAGCTCCCGGGCGGGCAGTTCGGGCGGGGAGCTGTTTTTT.

The chain links TRBV3-1 (or the pseudogene TRBV3-2) to TRBJ1-1; tentative D call: TRBD1 (6 bases). V dropped 6 bases and J dropped 1 base, with 12 bases sitting between them. The CDR3 totals 14 residues. Germline CDR1 reads LGHDT; CDR2 reads YNNKEL (reference sequence). CDR3 protein: CASSRGTTNTEAFF. For the CDR3, the DNA is TGTGCCAGCAGTAGAGGGACAACGAACACTGAAGCTTTCTTT.

The gene calls are TRBV11-3 and TRBJ2-3; 14 bases agree with TRBD2. J was trimmed by 2 bases and V by 5 bases; bases with no gene match: 9. The germline gives CDR1 SGHNT, CDR2 YENEEA. The CDR3 runs to 18 residues. The CDR3 bases are TGTGCCAGCAGCACCCGACTAGCGGGGGGGCCCTTCACAGATACGCAGTATTTT. Protein: CASSTRLAGGPFTDTQYF.

The chain is built from TRBV20-1 and TRBJ2-5, with 7 positions matching TRBD1. The CDR3 covers 15 residues. The ends lost 3 bases at V and 1 base at J; junction bases unmatched: 8. Germline assignment: CDR1 DFQATT and CDR2 SNEGSKA (reference sequence). CDR3 amino acids: CSASPGTEPQETQYF. In DNA form, the CDR3 reads TGCAGTGCTAGTCCGGGGACAGAGCCCCAAGAGACCCAGTACTTC.

This chain connects TRBV4-1 to TRBJ1-2; TRBD1 might be the D (6 bases). Trimming removed 1 base at V and 4 bases at J, with 10 bases between. Germline V gene sequence: CDR1 MGHRA, CDR2 YSYEKL. The CDR3 totals 14 residues. The CDR3 coding sequence is TGCGCCAGCAGCCAAGTTACAGGGCCCTATGGCTACACCTTC. Residues: CASSQVTGPYGYTF.

V gene TRBV9 combines with J gene TRBJ2-1, with D hard to call. Germline values: CDR1 SGDLS, CDR2 YYNGEE. V lost 0 bases, J lost 3 bases, and 10 bases lay in between. The CDR3 length is 15 residues. This chain's CDR3 is CASSVDGTGYNEQFF. The CDR3 nucleotides are TGTGCCAGCAGCGTAGATGGTACGGGCTACAATGAGCAGTTCTTC.

V and J are TRBV25-1 and TRBJ2-1, with 8 bases lining up with TRBD2. Unmatched junction bases numbered 11, after V lost 4 bases and J lost 6 bases. The CDR3 is 16 amino acids. Germline loops: CDR1 MGHDK, CDR2 SYGVNS. CDR3 coding DNA: TGTGCCAGCAGTGCCATCCTCGGGGGGGGGCTCAATGAGCAGTTCTTC. Protein product: CASSAILGGGLNEQFF. Supplemented by reference TRBV25-1 and TRBJ2-1, the full variable domain reads EADIYQTPRYLVIGTGKKITLECSQTMGHDKMYWYQQDPGMELHLIHYSYGVNSTEKGDLSSESTVSRIRTEHFPLTLESARPSHTSQYLCASSAILGGGLNEQFFGPGTRLTVL.

As DNA, the CDR3 is TGTGCCAGCAGTCCGACAGCTACTAACTATGGCTACACCTTC. This encodes CASSPTATNYGYTF. The genes are TRBV27 and TRBJ1-2; weak D call: TRBD1 (5 bases). The CDR3 totals 14 residues. V was trimmed by 5 bases and J by 0 bases, leaving 10 bases between them. Germline V lookup: CDR1 MNHEY, CDR2 SMNVEV (reference sequence).

The chain couples TRBV10-2 to TRBJ2-3; 8 positions match TRBD2. CDR3 length equals 15 residues. J gave up 0 bases and V 5 bases, and 4 bases lay outside the gene matches. CDR1 and CDR2 from the germline V gene are WSHSY and SAAADI. Written as DNA, the CDR3 is TGCGCCAGCAGTCGGAGCGGGGGTAGCACAGATACGCAGTATTTT. Its protein product is CASSRSGGSTDTQYF.

The CDR3 coding sequence is TGCGCCAGCAGCTTGGTCGGCGGGACAGCGCTTGAGACCCAGTACTTC. Encoded protein: CASSLVGGTALETQYF. The chain couples TRBV5-1 to TRBJ2-5; D may be TRBD1 (7 bases). There are 16 residues in the CDR3. The germline V gene has CDR1 SGHRS and CDR2 YFSETQ. The germline V and J ends were trimmed by 0 bases and 5 bases, with 17 bases remaining between them.

This clone was picked up one time. The genes are TRBV7-2 and TRBJ1-3; D is unclear. V lost 2 bases and J lost 0, with 14 bases in between. Germline loops: CDR1 SGHTA, CDR2 FQGNSA. The CDR3 totals 17 residues. CDR3 sequence (DNA): TGTGCCAGCAGCTTACGTGCTCAGGTTCGCTCTGGAAACACCATATATTTT. It encodes CASSLRAQVRSGNTIYF.

This sequence joins TRBV19 and TRBJ1-5; D call uncertain. The CDR3 runs 14 residues. Germline V gene data show CDR1 as LNHDA and CDR2 as SQIVND (reference sequence). V was cut by 7 bases and J by 1 base, with 11 bases left in between. CDR3 bases: TGTGCCAGTACCCCAACACGAAGCAATCAGCCCCAGCATTTT. Protein sequence: CASTPTRSNQPQHF.

Only one count was recorded for this clone. The chain has TRBV9 and TRBJ2-5; D ambiguous. The V gene's germline CDR1 is SGDLS and CDR2 YYNGEE. The CDR3 spans 14 residues. V was trimmed by 0 bases and J by 5 bases, leaving 11 bases between them. Here the CDR3 DNA reads TGTGCCAGCAGCGTAGGGGTAGCTAAGGAGACCCAGTACTTC. Its translation: CASSVGVAKETQYF.

This chain connects TRBV19 to TRBJ1-2; D is ambiguous. CDR3 length: 19 amino acids. Trimming removed 6 bases at V and 5 bases at J, with 31 bases between. The germline gives CDR1 LNHDA, CDR2 SQIVND (reference sequence). The CDR3 is CASSSSTGNHLGPTYGYTF. CDR3 coding DNA: TGTGCCAGTAGCTCCAGTACTGGAAACCACCTGGGTCCGACTTATGGCTACACCTTC. The full variable domain, completed using reference TRBV19 and TRBJ1-2, is DGGITQSPKYLFRKEGQNVTLSCEQNLNHDAMYWYRQDPGQGLRLIYYSQIVNDFQKGDIAEGYSVSREKKESFPLTVTSAQKNPTAFYLCASSSSTGNHLGPTYGYTFGSGTRLTVV.

The V gene is TRBV28, the J gene TRBJ1-6; D unresolved. Trimming stripped 5 bases from V and 12 bases from J, with 17 bases between. From germline, CDR1 is MDHEN and CDR2 SYDVKM. The CDR3 is 14 residues long. CDR3 nucleotides: TGTGCCAGCAGTCGCCAGGATTTATTTTTACCCCTCCACTTT. Translation gives CASSRQDLFLPLHF.

This chain connects TRBV29-1 to TRBJ2-3; D uncertain. Trimming took off 4 bases at V and 0 bases at J, with 11 bases between the two ends. Germline loops: CDR1 SQVTM, CDR2 ANQGSEA. The CDR3 runs to 14 residues. CDR3 in amino acids: CSVARLPSTDTQYF. Here the CDR3 DNA reads TGCAGCGTTGCCAGGCTCCCAAGCACAGATACGCAGTATTTT.

The chain has TRBV7-6 and TRBJ2-3, with TRBD2 matching 11 bases. Germline V CDR1 and CDR2: SGHVS, FNYEAQ. Germline trimming cut 3 bases from V and 1 base from J; bases unmatched to any gene: 0. The CDR3 runs to 15 residues. The CDR3 region is CASSLTSGGTDTQYF. The CDR3 coding sequence is TGTGCCAGCAGCTTGACTAGCGGGGGCACAGATACGCAGTATTTT.

The chain links TRBV28 to TRBJ2-1; TRBD2 is a possible D gene (6 bases). CDR1 and CDR2 (germline): MDHEN, SYDVKM. The CDR3 loop spans 16 amino acids. V lost 2 bases to trimming and J lost 7 bases, with 18 bases between them. Written as DNA, the CDR3 is TGTGCCAGCAGTTTAATCGGCGCGGGGAGAGAAAATGAGCAGTTCTTC. Its translation is CASSLIGAGRENEQFF.